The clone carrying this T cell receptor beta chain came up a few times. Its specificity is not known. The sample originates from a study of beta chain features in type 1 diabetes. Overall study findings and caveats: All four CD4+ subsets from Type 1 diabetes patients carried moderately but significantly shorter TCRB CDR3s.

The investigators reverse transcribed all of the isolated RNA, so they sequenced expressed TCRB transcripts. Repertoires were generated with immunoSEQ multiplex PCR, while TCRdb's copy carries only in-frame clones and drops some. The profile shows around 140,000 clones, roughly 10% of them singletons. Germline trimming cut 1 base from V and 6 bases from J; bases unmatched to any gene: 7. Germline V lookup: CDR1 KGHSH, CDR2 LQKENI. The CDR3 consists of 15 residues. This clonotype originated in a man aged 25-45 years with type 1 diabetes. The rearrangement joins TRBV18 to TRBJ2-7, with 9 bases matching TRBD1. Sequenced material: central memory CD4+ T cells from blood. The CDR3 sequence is CASSPQGQGGSEQYF. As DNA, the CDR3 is TGTGCCAGCTCACCACAGGGACAGGGAGGGTCCGAGCAGTACTTC.